A single sample is the source of the 3 T cell receptor beta chains below, sequenced in a study of blood T cells in healthy people across ages. The authors ran a second PCR of roughly 6 to 12 cycles using a sample-barcoded 5' primer and a J-beta primer mix. TCRdb itself ran the 5' RACE reads through MiXCR, one entry per CDR3 protein. The data show some 890,000 distinct CDR3 sequences, 25% to 35% seen once. The sample was also reused in another study, on T cells of mothers and their children.

Sequencing was done on a sample of blood. These receptors all stem from a woman aged 40 to 55 in good health.

This clonotype was observed many times. V and J are TRBV3-1 and TRBJ1-1; D possibly corresponds to TRBD1 (5 bases). The CDR3 is 14 residues long. V was clipped by 3 bases and J by 0 bases, with 8 bases between them. CDR1 is LGHDT and CDR2 is YNNKEL in the germline V gene (reference sequence). CDR3 protein: CASSQDTLNTEAFF. For the CDR3, the DNA is TGTGCCAGCAGCCAGGACACACTGAACACTGAAGCTTTCTTT.

This clonotype was recorded at least ten times. This chain joins TRBV4-3 and TRBJ2-7, with 8 bases matching TRBD1. The V and J ends lost 1 base and 2 bases, in that order; junction bases with no gene match: 4. This CDR3 has 15 residues. The germline gives CDR1 LGHNA, CDR2 YSLEER. CDR3 loop: CASSQGPDRAYEQYF. In DNA form, the CDR3 reads TGCGCCAGCAGCCAAGGTCCGGACAGGGCCTACGAGCAGTACTTC.

The chain employs TRBV6-5 and TRBJ1-2, with TRBD1 matching over 7 bases. Trimming took 6 bases from V and 2 from J; bases not matched to a gene: 12. The CDR3 covers 16 residues. Germline V lookup: CDR1 MNHEY, CDR2 SVGAGI. The CDR3 protein is CASSPSPDRTNYGYTF. The DNA for the CDR3 is TGTGCCAGCAGCCCCTCCCCGGACAGGACGAACTATGGCTACACCTTC.